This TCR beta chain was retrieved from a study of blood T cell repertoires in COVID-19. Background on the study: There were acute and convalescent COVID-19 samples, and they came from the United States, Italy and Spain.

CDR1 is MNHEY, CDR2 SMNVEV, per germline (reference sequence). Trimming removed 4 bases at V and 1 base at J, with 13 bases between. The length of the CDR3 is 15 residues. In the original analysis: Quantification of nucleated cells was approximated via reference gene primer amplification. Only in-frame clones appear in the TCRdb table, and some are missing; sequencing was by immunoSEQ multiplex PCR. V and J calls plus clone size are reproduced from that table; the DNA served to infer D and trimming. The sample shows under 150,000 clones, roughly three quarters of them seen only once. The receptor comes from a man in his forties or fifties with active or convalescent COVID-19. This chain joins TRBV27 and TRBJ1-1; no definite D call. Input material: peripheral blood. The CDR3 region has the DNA TGTGCCAGCAGTTCCCTACGAATGAGGAACACTGAAGCTTTCTTT. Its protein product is CASSSLRMRNTEAFF.